This is a list of T cell receptor beta chains from one sample in a study of glioma-infiltrating T cells. Each CDR3 protein is one row after TCRdb ran MiXCR on the multiplex PCR reads. The table has 150,000 or so distinct CDR3 sequences, about two fifths seen once. The material sequenced was glioma tissue, nonneoplastic brain tissue, or PBMCs (not recorded which). The receptors here all came from a human donor with low-grade glioma or glioblastoma, undergoing nonglioma brain surgery, or in good health (not recorded which). CDR3s include the opening cysteine and the closing phenylalanine or tryptophan. The order of the fields is V gene, J gene, CDR3 protein.

>TRBV20-1|TRBJ1-5
CSITGFSNQPQHF
>TRBV6-5|TRBJ1-1
CASSDQGARTEAFF
>TRBV20-1|TRBJ1-2
CSARDRDYGYTF
>TRBV4-2|TRBJ2-1
CASSQDPLNEQFF
>TRBV7-9|TRBJ2-7
CASSVTRGRLPYEQYF
>TRBV4-3|TRBJ1-2
CASSQDHLNWDGYTF
>TRBV3-1|TRBJ2-4
CASSQETSWARNIQYF
>TRBV12-3/TRBV12-4|TRBJ1-6
CASKADGAASPLHF
>TRBV18|TRBJ2-3
CASSPRGSDTQYF
>TRBV28|TRBJ2-1
CASSFSPFGNNEQFF
>TRBV20-1|TRBJ2-1
CSASHIPGLYGNEQFF
>TRBV10-3|TRBJ2-1
CAISESGGLSSYNEQFF
>TRBV7-9|TRBJ1-5
CASSPTGNGQPQHF
>TRBV20-1|TRBJ1-6
CSASEGIGGFGNSPLHF
>TRBV6-2/TRBV6-3|TRBJ1-3
CASGGRHSGNTIYF